This T cell receptor beta chain appears in the sequencing data of a study of HIV-infected patients and healthy controls. All unsorted peripheral T cells were captured because whole blood was used without fractionation. In its sample, this clonotype is medium-sized. Its matching antigen is unknown. Reverse transcription used around 500 ng RNA and constant-region primers for alpha and beta. Using multiplexing indices, alpha and beta chain libraries were generated apart by chain-specific third strand synthesis. TCRdb used MiXCR to reprocess the 5' RACE reads, holding one entry per CDR3 protein. The sample consists of around 16,000 distinct CDR3 sequences, 9% to 9.5% of them appearing once. Findings and limits, study-wide: Size-matching overweighted rare events from HIV-infected data when comparing patients with controls. HIV+ repertoires were severely depleted of MAIT alpha-chain CDR3s, unlike healthy controls.

Specimen: blood. The source is an adult in good health.

The CDR3 protein is CASSAPWTGVSEQYF. DNA of the CDR3: TGTGCCAGCAGTGCCCCCTGGACAGGGGTGAGCGAGCAGTACTTC. The V call is TRBV28, the J call TRBJ2-7; 9 positions agree with TRBD1. The CDR3 contains 15 residues. Germline lookup yields CDR1 MDHEN and CDR2 SYDVKM. The V segment lost 5 bases and the J segment 6 bases; nucleotides outside the gene matches: 11. The variable domain in full, with the rest retrieved from reference TRBV28 and TRBJ2-7, is DVKVTQSSRYLVKRTGEKVFLECVQDMDHENMFWYRQDPGLGLRLIYFSYDVKMKEKGDIPEGYSVSREKKERFSLILESASTNQTSMYLCASSAPWTGVSEQYFGPGTRLTVT.